This entry is about one TCR beta chain. These data belong to a study of shared clonotypes between healthy human individuals. In the authors' methods: ImmunoSEQ junction-only sequences lacked quality scores, so their filtering differed. Measured with immunoSEQ multiplex PCR; TCRdb has only the in-frame clones, and not every one. V, J and clone size reflect that table, while D and trimming were determined from the DNA. The table lists 2 million to 3 million clones, 93% of them singletons. The CDR3 extends over 16 amino acids. Germline CDR1 reads SGHRS; CDR2 reads YFSETQ. Germline trimming cut 4 bases from V and 0 bases from J; bases unmatched to any gene: 7.

The V gene is TRBV5-1, the J gene TRBJ1-1, with 9 positions matching TRBD1. Sequenced sample: naive CD4+ T cells from PBMCs. Regarding subset: CD45RA+ positively selected. The sequence came from a man between 18 and 29 years old in good health. Some clones in this sample may be carry-over from other donors' samples. CDR3 in amino acids: CASSGSGTGLNTEAFF. The CDR3 DNA reads TGCGCCAGCAGCGGATCCGGGACAGGGCTGAACACTGAAGCTTTCTTT.